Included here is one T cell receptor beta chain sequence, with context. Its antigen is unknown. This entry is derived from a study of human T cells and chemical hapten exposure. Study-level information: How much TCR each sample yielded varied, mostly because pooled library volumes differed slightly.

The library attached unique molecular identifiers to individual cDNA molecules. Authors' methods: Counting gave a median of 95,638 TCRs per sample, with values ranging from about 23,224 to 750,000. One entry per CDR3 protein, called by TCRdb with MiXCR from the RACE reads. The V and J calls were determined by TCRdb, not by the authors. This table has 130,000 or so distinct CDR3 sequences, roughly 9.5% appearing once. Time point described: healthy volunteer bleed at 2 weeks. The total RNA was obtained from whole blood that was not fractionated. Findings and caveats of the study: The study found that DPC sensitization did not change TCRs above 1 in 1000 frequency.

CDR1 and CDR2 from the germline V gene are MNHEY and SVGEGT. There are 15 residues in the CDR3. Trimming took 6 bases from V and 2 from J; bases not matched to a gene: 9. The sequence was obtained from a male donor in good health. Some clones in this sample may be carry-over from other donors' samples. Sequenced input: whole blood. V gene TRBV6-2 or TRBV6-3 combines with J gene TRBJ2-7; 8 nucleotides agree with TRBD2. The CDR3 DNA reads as TGTGCCAGCAGGTCCCCTAGCGGGCTTACCTACGAGCAGTACTTC. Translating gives CASRSPSGLTYEQYF.